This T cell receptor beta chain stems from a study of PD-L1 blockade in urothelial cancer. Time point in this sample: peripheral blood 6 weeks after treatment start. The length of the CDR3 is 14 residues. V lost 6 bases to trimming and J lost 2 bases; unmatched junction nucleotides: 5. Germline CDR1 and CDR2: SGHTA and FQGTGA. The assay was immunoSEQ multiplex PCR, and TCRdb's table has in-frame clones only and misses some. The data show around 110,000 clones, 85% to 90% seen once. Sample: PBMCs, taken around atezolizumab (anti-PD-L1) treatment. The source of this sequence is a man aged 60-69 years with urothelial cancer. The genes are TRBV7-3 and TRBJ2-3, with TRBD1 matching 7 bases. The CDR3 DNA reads TGTGCCAGCAGTTTGGACAGGTCCACAGATACGCAGTATTTT. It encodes CASSLDRSTDTQYF.